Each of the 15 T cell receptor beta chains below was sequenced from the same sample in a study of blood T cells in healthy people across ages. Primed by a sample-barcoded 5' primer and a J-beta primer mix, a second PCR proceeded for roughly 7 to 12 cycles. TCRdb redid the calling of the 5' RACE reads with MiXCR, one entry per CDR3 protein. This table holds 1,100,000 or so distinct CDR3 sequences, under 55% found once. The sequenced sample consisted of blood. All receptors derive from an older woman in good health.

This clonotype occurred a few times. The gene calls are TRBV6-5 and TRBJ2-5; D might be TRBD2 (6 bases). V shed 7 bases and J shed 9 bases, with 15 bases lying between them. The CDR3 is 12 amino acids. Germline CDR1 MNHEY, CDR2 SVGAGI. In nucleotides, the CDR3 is TGTGCCAGCAAGGCGGGGAGGAGACCCCAGTACTTC. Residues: CASKAGRRPQYF.

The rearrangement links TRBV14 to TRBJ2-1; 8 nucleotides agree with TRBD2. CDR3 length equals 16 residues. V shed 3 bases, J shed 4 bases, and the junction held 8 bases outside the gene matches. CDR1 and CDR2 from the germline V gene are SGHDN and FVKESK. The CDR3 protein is CASSHYREGPYNEQFF. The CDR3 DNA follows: TGTGCCAGCAGCCATTATCGGGAGGGCCCATACAATGAGCAGTTCTTC.

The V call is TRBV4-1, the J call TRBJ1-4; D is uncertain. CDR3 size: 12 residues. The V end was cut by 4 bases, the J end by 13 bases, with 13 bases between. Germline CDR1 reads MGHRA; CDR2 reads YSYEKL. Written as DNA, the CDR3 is TGCGCCAGCAGCCCTTTTCTTGGCGGACTGTTTTTT. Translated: CASSPFLGGLFF.

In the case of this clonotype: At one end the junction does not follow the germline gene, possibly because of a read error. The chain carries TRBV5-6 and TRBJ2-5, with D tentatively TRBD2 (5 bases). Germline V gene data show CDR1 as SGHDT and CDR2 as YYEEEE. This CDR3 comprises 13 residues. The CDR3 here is CASSFEGGQTQYF. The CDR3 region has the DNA TGTGCCAGTAGCTTTGAGGGCGGTCAGACCCAGTACTTC. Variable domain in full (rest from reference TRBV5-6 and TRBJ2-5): DAGVTQSPTHLIKTRGQQVTLRCSPKSGHDTVSWYQQALGQGPQFIFQYYEEEERQRGNFPDRFSGHQFPNYSSELNVNALLLGDSALYLCASSFEGGQTQYFGPGTRLLVL.

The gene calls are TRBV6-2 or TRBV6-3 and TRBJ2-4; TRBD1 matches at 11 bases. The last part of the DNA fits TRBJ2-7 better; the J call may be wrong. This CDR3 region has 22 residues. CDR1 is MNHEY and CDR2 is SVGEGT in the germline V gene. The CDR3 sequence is CASSYSSDSWTGGPSSSYEQYF. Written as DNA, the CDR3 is TGTGCCAGCAGTTACTCTTCGGATTCTTGGACAGGGGGCCCCTCAAGCTCCTACGAGCAGTACTTC.

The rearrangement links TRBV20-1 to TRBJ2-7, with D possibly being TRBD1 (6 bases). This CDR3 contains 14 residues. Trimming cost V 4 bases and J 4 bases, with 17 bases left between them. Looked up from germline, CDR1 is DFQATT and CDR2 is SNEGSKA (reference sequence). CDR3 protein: CSAKEGEKGYEQYF. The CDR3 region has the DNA TGCAGTGCTAAAGAGGGGGAGAAGGGTTACGAGCAGTACTTC.

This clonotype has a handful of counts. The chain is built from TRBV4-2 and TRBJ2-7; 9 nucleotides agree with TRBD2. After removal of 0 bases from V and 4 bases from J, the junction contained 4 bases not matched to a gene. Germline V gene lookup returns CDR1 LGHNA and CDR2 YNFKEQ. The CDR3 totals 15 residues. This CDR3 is CASSQEAGGSYEQYF. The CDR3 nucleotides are TGTGCCAGCAGCCAAGAAGCGGGAGGATCGTACGAGCAGTACTTC.

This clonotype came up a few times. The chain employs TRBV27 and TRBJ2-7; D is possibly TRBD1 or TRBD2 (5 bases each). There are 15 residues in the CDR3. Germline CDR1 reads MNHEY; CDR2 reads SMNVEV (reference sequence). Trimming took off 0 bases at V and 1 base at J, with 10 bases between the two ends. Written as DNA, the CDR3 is TGTGCCAGCAGTTTATCGGGACCTCTATCCTACGAGCAGTACTTC. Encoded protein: CASSLSGPLSYEQYF.

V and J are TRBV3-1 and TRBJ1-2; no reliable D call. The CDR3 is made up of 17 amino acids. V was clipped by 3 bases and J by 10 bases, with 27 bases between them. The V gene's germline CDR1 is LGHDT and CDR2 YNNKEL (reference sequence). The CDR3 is CASSQSPDSLLRGDYTF. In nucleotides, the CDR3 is TGTGCCAGCAGCCAGTCCCCCGATAGTCTATTACGTGGTGACTACACCTTC.

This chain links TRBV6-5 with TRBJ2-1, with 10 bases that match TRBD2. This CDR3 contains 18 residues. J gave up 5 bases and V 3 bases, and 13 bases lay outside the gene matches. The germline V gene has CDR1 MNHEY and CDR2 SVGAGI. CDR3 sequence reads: CASSYPSSGRAPNNEQFF. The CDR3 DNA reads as TGTGCCAGCAGTTATCCCTCGAGCGGGAGGGCCCCAAACAATGAGCAGTTCTTC.

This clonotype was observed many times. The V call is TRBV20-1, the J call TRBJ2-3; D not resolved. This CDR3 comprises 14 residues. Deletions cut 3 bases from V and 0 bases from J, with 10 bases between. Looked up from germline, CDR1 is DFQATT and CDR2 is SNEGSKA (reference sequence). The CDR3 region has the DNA TGCAGTGCTAGCGCACCTACTAGCACAGATACGCAGTATTTT. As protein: CSASAPTSTDTQYF.

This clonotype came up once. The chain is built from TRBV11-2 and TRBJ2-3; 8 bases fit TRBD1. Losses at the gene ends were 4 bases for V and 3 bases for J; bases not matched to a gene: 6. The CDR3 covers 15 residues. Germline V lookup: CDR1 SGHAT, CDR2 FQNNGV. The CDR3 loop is CASSSRDRPTDTQYF. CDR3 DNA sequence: TGTGCCAGCAGCTCTAGGGACAGGCCGACAGATACGCAGTATTTT.

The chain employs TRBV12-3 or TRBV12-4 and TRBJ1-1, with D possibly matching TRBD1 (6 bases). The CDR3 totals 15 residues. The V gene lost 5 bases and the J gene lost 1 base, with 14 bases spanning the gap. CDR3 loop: CASSDRQVKNTEAFF. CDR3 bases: TGTGCCAGCAGTGACCGACAGGTTAAGAACACTGAAGCTTTCTTT.

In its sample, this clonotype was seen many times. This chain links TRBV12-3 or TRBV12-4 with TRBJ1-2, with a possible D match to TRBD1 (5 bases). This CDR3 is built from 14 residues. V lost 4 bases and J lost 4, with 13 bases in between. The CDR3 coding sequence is TGTGCCAGCAGTTCCGGACACCATCTCTATGGCTACACCTTC. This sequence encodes CASSSGHHLYGYTF.

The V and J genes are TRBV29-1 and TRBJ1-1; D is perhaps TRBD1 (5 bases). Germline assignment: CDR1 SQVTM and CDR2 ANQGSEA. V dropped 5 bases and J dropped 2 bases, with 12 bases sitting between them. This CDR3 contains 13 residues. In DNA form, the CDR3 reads TGCAGCGTTCGTCGGCAGGGCAACACTGAAGCTTTCTTT. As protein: CSVRRQGNTEAFF.